This T cell receptor beta chain came from a study of shared clonotypes between healthy human individuals. Produced via immunoSEQ multiplex PCR; TCRdb's table is partial and in-frame only. The sample comprises 2,500,000 or so clones, approximately 94% of which are singletons, and approximately 0.36% rests with the top ten. As to this clone: Being one base from a much bigger clone, this may be a read error.

The clonotype was recovered from a man between 18 and 35 years old in good health. Some clones in this sample may be carry-over from other donors' samples. Sequenced: naive CD4+ T cells from PBMCs. The subset: CD45RA+ positively selected.

CDR3 residues: CASSRETGDGYEQYF. The CDR3 bases are TGTGCCAGCAGCCGAGAGACAGGGGACGGCTACGAGCAGTACTTC. The chain joins TRBV6-4 to TRBJ2-7; 8 positions match TRBD1. The junction had 10 bases not matched to a gene; V was cut back by 6 bases and J by 3 bases. From germline, CDR1 is MRHNA and CDR2 SNTAGT. The CDR3 loop spans 15 amino acids.